The 25 T cell receptor beta chains listed next were all sequenced from one sample in a study of cytotoxic CD8 clonotypes in ibrutinib-treated CLL (dated by TCRdb to the early 2020s). Library construction relied on the immunoSEQ multiplex PCR assay. TCRdb took over this immuneACCESS table, retaining in-frame rearrangements with V and J assigned. Such tables are incomplete; in checked studies, under half of the missing clones stem from an unresolved V gene, and the remainder is unexplained. Across this sample there are some 20,000 clones, with roughly 80% seen only once. Around 5% of the sample is in the top ten clones. The material was PBMCs, obtained before ibrutinib treatment. The receptors stem from a human donor with chronic lymphocytic leukemia.

This clone was observed a handful of times. V gene TRBV7-9 combines with J gene TRBJ1-3; D is undetermined. The CDR3 totals 14 residues. Germline assignment: CDR1 SEHNR and CDR2 FQNEAQ (reference sequence). V was pared by 5 bases and J by 0 bases, with 8 bases between. This CDR3 reads CASSPVSSGNTIYF. The CDR3 DNA follows: TGTGCCAGCAGCCCCGTGAGCTCTGGAAACACCATATATTTT.

The rearrangement links TRBV27 to TRBJ1-2, with a possible D match to TRBD1 (6 bases). This CDR3 contains 13 residues. Germline CDR1 MNHEY, CDR2 SMNVEV (reference sequence). Trimming removed 8 bases at V and 4 bases at J, with 14 bases between. For the CDR3, the DNA is TGTGCCAGCGCAACCCGGACAGCCTATGGCTACACCTTC. Protein: CASATRTAYGYTF.

The table lists this clone with a count of one. V gene TRBV5-1 combines with J gene TRBJ2-1, with a weak D call TRBD1 (6 bases). Germline CDR1 reads SGHRS; CDR2 reads YFSETQ. Between the trimmed V and J ends, which lost 4 bases and 4 bases, there was a span of 15 bases. The CDR3 length is 15 residues. The chain's CDR3 is CASSAGQWGYNEQFF. The CDR3 DNA reads as TGCGCCAGCAGCGCAGGACAGTGGGGGTACAATGAGCAGTTCTTC.

This chain links TRBV6-1 with TRBJ2-7, with 8 bases matching TRBD2. J gave up 3 bases and V 1 base, and 8 bases lay outside the gene matches. In germline, CDR1 is MNHNS, CDR2 SASEGT. The CDR3 spans 16 residues. The CDR3 region is CASSEGTSPSLYEQYF. In nucleotides, the CDR3 is TGTGCCAGCAGTGAAGGGACTAGCCCATCTCTCTACGAGCAGTACTTC.

The chain employs TRBV10-2 and TRBJ1-2; possibly TRBD1 for D (5 bases). V dropped 5 bases and J dropped 1 base, with 8 bases sitting between them. This CDR3 is 13 amino acids long. Germline V gene lookup returns CDR1 WSHSY and CDR2 SAAADI. The CDR3 reads CASSLGDNYGYTF. In nucleotides, the CDR3 is TGCGCCAGCAGTCTAGGGGATAACTATGGCTACACCTTC.

This clone has more than one count but fewer than ten. The CDR3 bases are TGTGCCACCAGCGCGACAGGGCGGGAAAAACTGTTTTTT. As protein: CATSATGREKLFF. This sequence joins TRBV15 and TRBJ1-4; 7 bases agree with TRBD1. The CDR3 runs to 13 residues. With V trimmed by 5 bases and J by 8 bases, 5 bases remained unmatched. Germline loops: CDR1 LNHNV, CDR2 YYDKDF (reference sequence).

This sequence joins TRBV21-1 and TRBJ1-2; the DNA was not used to check the table's D call, TRBD1. TRBV21-1 represents a pseudogene. This CDR3 is 18 amino acids long. DNA for the CDR3: TGTGCCAGCAGCAAAGCCTTATGGAAACAGGGGGTCGACTATGGCTACACCTTC. Translation gives CASSKALWKQGVDYGYTF.

This rearrangement joins TRBV2 to TRBJ2-5; D ambiguous. V lost 8 bases to trimming and J lost 6 bases, with 16 bases between them. In germline, CDR1 is SNHLY, CDR2 FYNNEI. The CDR3 spans 13 residues. CDR3 region: CASDIELDKTQYF. CDR3 bases: TGTGCCAGCGATATAGAGCTAGATAAGACCCAGTACTTC.

The genes are TRBV5-1 and TRBJ1-2, with D uncertain. Deletions cut 2 bases from V and 6 bases from J, with 8 bases between. There are 12 residues in the CDR3. Germline loops: CDR1 SGHRS, CDR2 YFSETQ. CDR3 sequence: CASSFRTDGYTF. The CDR3 DNA reads TGCGCCAGCAGCTTCCGGACCGATGGCTACACCTTC. Using reference TRBV5-1 and TRBJ1-2 for the parts outside the CDR3, the full variable domain is KAGVTQTPRYLIKTRGQQVTLSCSPISGHRSVSWYQQTPGQGLQFLFEYFSETQRNKGNFPGRFSGRQFSNSRSEMNVSTLELGDSALYLCASSFRTDGYTFGSGTRLTVV.

V usage is TRBV7-2 and J usage is TRBJ2-7, with 8 bases matching TRBD2. With V trimmed by 5 bases and J by 0 bases, 6 bases remained unmatched. Looked up from germline, CDR1 is SGHTA and CDR2 is FQGNSA. The CDR3 has 15 amino acids. The CDR3 nucleotides read TGTGCCAGCAGCCCCGGGGGGGCCCTCTCCTACGAGCAGTACTTC. It yields the protein CASSPGGALSYEQYF.

The chain recombines TRBV29-1 with TRBJ2-1; no definite D call. Trimming shortened V by 2 bases and J by 7 bases, and 6 bases separated the two germline ends. The CDR3 has 11 amino acids. CDR1 is SQVTM, CDR2 ANQGSEA, per germline. Written as DNA, the CDR3 is TGCAGCGTTGAAAACGGGAATGAGCAGTTCTTC. The encoded protein is CSVENGNEQFF.

This chain connects TRBV10-3 to TRBJ2-5; D uncertain. The CDR3 sequence is 13 residues long. V lost 5 bases and J 2 bases, leaving 9 bases between the germline ends. Germline CDR1 is ENHRY and CDR2 is SYGVKD. The DNA of the CDR3 is TGTGCCATCAGTTACAGTCTGCAAGAGACCCAGTACTTC. It specifies CAISYSLQETQYF.

This clone has just one count. This rearrangement joins TRBV6-1 to TRBJ1-5; possibly TRBD1 for D (5 bases). Germline CDR1 and CDR2: MNHNS and SASEGT. Trimming took off 2 bases at V and 3 bases at J, with 11 bases between the two ends. This CDR3 region has 15 residues. The chain's CDR3 is CASSERGASNQPQHF. The CDR3 DNA reads as TGTGCCAGCAGTGAACGAGGGGCATCCAATCAGCCCCAGCATTTT.

This clone was observed once. The rearrangement links TRBV30 to TRBJ1-2; D is unresolved. Deletions cut 8 bases from V and 5 bases from J, with 18 bases between. Germline V gene lookup returns CDR1 GTSNPN and CDR2 SVGIG (reference sequence). The CDR3 is 13 residues long. CDR3 amino acids: CAGQNRIQYGYTF. For the CDR3, the DNA is TGTGCCGGTCAGAACCGTATTCAGTATGGCTACACCTTC.

The chain employs TRBV30 and TRBJ1-1, with 9 nucleotides matching TRBD1. Germline lookup yields CDR1 GTSNPN and CDR2 SVGIG (reference sequence). CDR3 size: 14 residues. V trimming: 2 bases; J trimming: 7 bases; junction bases outside the gene matches: 8. This CDR3 is CAWSKGQGLGEAFF. In DNA, the CDR3 is TGTGCCTGGAGTAAAGGACAGGGGTTGGGTGAAGCTTTCTTT.

In the case of this clone: The junction shows a germline mismatch at one end, possibly a read error. This sequence joins TRBV14 and TRBJ2-1; TRBD2 might be the D (7 bases). The CDR3 runs to 11 residues. Per germline, CDR1 SGHDN and CDR2 FVKESK. As DNA, the CDR3 is TGTGCCAGCAGCCAAGGGGGGGGCTTGCTCTTC. It translates to CASSQGGGLLF.

The chain couples TRBV7-9 to TRBJ1-6; 7 bases line up with TRBD1. The CDR3 totals 12 residues. The V gene's germline CDR1 is SEHNR and CDR2 FQNEAQ (reference sequence). The V gene end was trimmed by 8 bases and the J gene end by 6 bases; junction bases not matched to a gene: 1. CDR3 nucleotide sequence: TGTGCCAGCGGGACAGTTAATTCACCCCTCCACTTT. It codes for CASGTVNSPLHF.

The rearrangement joins TRBV25-1 to TRBJ2-7; 8 nucleotides align to TRBD1. This CDR3 comprises 12 residues. V shed 8 bases and J 1 base; nucleotides not matched to a gene: 1. The germline V gene encodes CDR1 MGHDK and CDR2 SYGVNS. CDR3 nucleotide sequence: TGTGCCAGCGGACAGGGATCCTACGAGCAGTACTTC. This gives the protein CASGQGSYEQYF.

The chain uses TRBV9 and TRBJ2-2; TRBD1 agrees at 8 bases. The CDR3 runs 17 residues. Germline V gene data show CDR1 as SGDLS and CDR2 as YYNGEE. The trim removed 0 bases at V and 7 bases at J, leaving 11 bases unmatched. CDR3 region: CASSVVQGAAFGGELFF. In nucleotides, the CDR3 is TGTGCCAGCAGCGTAGTTCAGGGGGCCGCATTTGGCGGGGAGCTGTTTTTT. The variable domain in full, with the rest retrieved from reference TRBV9 and TRBJ2-2, is DSGVTQTPKHLITATGQRVTLRCSPRSGDLSVYWYQQSLDQGLQFLIQYYNGEERAKGNILERFSAQQFPDLHSELNLSSLELGDSALYFCASSVVQGAAFGGELFFGEGSRLTVL.

V is TRBV14 and J is TRBJ2-5; possible D gene TRBD1, 5 bases. The CDR3 has 12 amino acids. The V gene lost 1 base and the J gene lost 13 bases, with 13 bases spanning the gap. Germline lookup yields CDR1 SGHDN and CDR2 FVKESK. Here the CDR3 DNA reads TGTGCCAGCAGCCAAGTATGGGGCCGGGCGTACTTC. Residues: CASSQVWGRAYF.

This clone was counted a single time. The rearrangement uses TRBV7-9 and TRBJ2-5; D uncertain. The CDR3 totals 14 residues. With 0 bases removed from V and 1 base from J, the gap between germline ends came to 6 bases. Germline CDR1 SEHNR, CDR2 FQNEAQ (reference sequence). Here the CDR3 DNA reads TGTGCCAGCAGCTTAGCTGACTTCCAAGAGACCCAGTACTTC. This translates into CASSLADFQETQYF.

This clone has only a few counts. V gene TRBV5-1 combines with J gene TRBJ2-1, with 13 bases identical to TRBD2. V lost 3 bases, J lost 9 bases, and 9 bases stayed unmatched. The CDR3 runs to 16 residues. Germline CDR1 SGHRS, CDR2 YFSETQ. CDR3 amino acids: CASSSLTSGGAGEQFF. In DNA, the CDR3 is TGCGCCAGCAGCTCCCTTACTAGCGGGGGGGCGGGTGAGCAGTTCTTC.

This clone has just a few counts. The V call is TRBV30, the J call TRBJ1-1, with D hard to call. Germline CDR1 GTSNPN, CDR2 SVGIG (reference sequence). The CDR3 covers 13 residues. V lost 6 bases, J lost 5 bases, and 16 bases lay in between. CDR3 nucleotide sequence: TGTGCCTGCCAGGTCGGGAGGGTAACTGAAGCTTTCTTT. This codes for CACQVGRVTEAFF. Based on the CDR3 plus reference TRBV30 and TRBJ1-1, the full variable domain is SQTIHQWPATLVQPVGSPLSLECTVEGTSNPNLYWYRQAAGRGLQLLFYSVGIGQISSEVPQNLSASRPQDRQFILSSKKLLLSDSGFYLCACQVGRVTEAFFGQGTRLTVV.

The genes are TRBV4-1 and TRBJ1-2; D not certain. CDR3 length: 15 residues. Germline V gene sequence: CDR1 MGHRA, CDR2 YSYEKL. The V end was cut by 1 base, the J end by 4 bases, with 13 bases between. The CDR3 sequence is CASSQGRLGRYGYTF. The CDR3 DNA is TGCGCCAGCAGCCAAGGACGCTTGGGCCGCTATGGCTACACCTTC.

This clone was observed a few times. The V call is TRBV27, the J call TRBJ1-5; weak D call: TRBD1 (6 bases). V was trimmed by 1 base and J by 5 bases, leaving 9 bases between them. Germline lookup yields CDR1 MNHEY and CDR2 SMNVEV (reference sequence). This CDR3 has 14 amino acids. The CDR3 loop is CASSLLGADQPQHF. The CDR3 DNA follows: TGTGCCAGCAGTTTATTGGGGGCCGATCAGCCCCAGCATTTT.